One and the same sample provided the 31 T cell receptor beta chains below, sequenced in a study of response to subunit inactivated influenza vaccine. In TCRdb, the RT-PCR reads were re-called with MiXCR into one record per CDR3 protein. The sample includes under 550,000 distinct CDR3 sequences, approximately 7.6% of them seen just once. The sequencing used PBMCs from blood, collected around 2 years after vaccination. Every receptor here comes from a man aged 50-75 years who received an inactivated influenza vaccine.

The CDR3 region has the DNA TGTGCCAGCAGCTCGATTTCTGGCTACACCTTC. Amino acids: CASSSISGYTF. The rearrangement uses TRBV7-2 and TRBJ1-2; D is unresolved. V shed 4 bases and J shed 7 bases, with 7 bases lying between them. Germline loops: CDR1 SGHTA, CDR2 FQGNSA. This CDR3 comprises 11 residues.

The rearrangement joins TRBV12-3 or TRBV12-4 to TRBJ2-5; unclear D gene. The ends were cut back, 4 bases at V and 10 bases at J, with 13 bases in the middle. The CDR3 has 12 amino acids. The CDR3 sequence: CASSSAAFDQYF. The CDR3 coding sequence is TGTGCCAGCAGTTCCGCCGCTTTCGACCAGTACTTC.

This clonotype was counted ten times or more. The DNA for the CDR3 is TGCGCCAGCAGCCAAGATACCCAGCGGTACGAGCAGTACTTC. This sequence encodes CASSQDTQRYEQYF. The chain combines TRBV4-3 with TRBJ2-7; D perhaps matches TRBD2 (5 bases). Per the germline V gene, CDR1 is LGHNA and CDR2 is YSLEER. The CDR3 runs 14 residues. V lost 0 bases and J lost 4, with 10 bases in between.

The genes are TRBV20-1 and TRBJ1-5; D is ambiguous. V was pared by 4 bases and J by 1 base, with 11 bases between. Germline values: CDR1 DFQATT, CDR2 SNEGSKA (reference sequence). The CDR3 length is 14 residues. The CDR3 loop is CSATSEVSNQPQHF. For the CDR3, the DNA is TGCAGTGCTACCTCGGAGGTGAGCAATCAGCCCCAGCATTTT.

This clonotype was counted at least ten times. The chain employs TRBV20-1 and TRBJ2-5, with a possible D match to TRBD1 (6 bases). Germline-derived CDR1 and CDR2 are DFQATT and SNEGSKA (reference sequence). The CDR3 runs 13 residues. The ends were cut back, 5 bases at V and 5 bases at J, with 15 bases in the middle. For the CDR3, the DNA is TGCAGTGCTGGGGGCAGTGAGGAGGAGACCCAGTACTTC. This sequence encodes CSAGGSEEETQYF.

This chain uses TRBV20-1 with TRBJ2-2; possibly TRBD1 for D (5 bases). Germline V gene data show CDR1 as DFQATT and CDR2 as SNEGSKA (reference sequence). The CDR3 sequence is 13 residues long. V was trimmed by 6 bases and J by 3 bases, leaving 11 bases between them. The CDR3 protein is CSATGHDTGELFF. CDR3 nucleotides: TGCAGTGCCACCGGACACGACACCGGGGAGCTGTTTTTT.

This clonotype was recorded a few times. This rearrangement joins TRBV20-1 to TRBJ2-1; TRBD1 matches at 12 bases. CDR1 is DFQATT and CDR2 is SNEGSKA in the germline V gene (reference sequence). CDR3 length: 21 amino acids. Losses at the gene ends were 1 base for V and 4 bases for J; bases not matched to a gene: 20. CDR3 DNA: TGCAGTGCTAGAGTACCCGGGACAGGGGGCTTGAAGCGGGAGAGGTACAATGAGCAGTTCTTC. Translation gives CSARVPGTGGLKRERYNEQFF.

This clonotype was observed many times. V is TRBV5-1 and J is TRBJ1-4; D call uncertain. V was pared by 0 bases and J by 0 bases, with 9 bases between. The CDR3 consists of 16 residues. Germline lookup yields CDR1 SGHRS and CDR2 YFSETQ. CDR3 amino acids: CASSLGARTTNEKLFF. The CDR3 nucleotides are TGCGCCAGCAGCTTGGGGGCCCGTACAACTAATGAAAAACTGTTTTTT.

This clonotype was seen many times. The chain has TRBV12-3 or TRBV12-4 and TRBJ2-7, with D perhaps TRBD1 (6 bases). Trimming took off 5 bases at V and 2 bases at J, with 10 bases between the two ends. This CDR3 contains 13 residues. The CDR3 region has the DNA TGTGCCAGCAGTCGGACAGCAACCTACGAGCAGTACTTC. This encodes CASSRTATYEQYF.

This clonotype was recorded many times. This chain links TRBV12-3 or TRBV12-4 with TRBJ2-2, with D perhaps matching TRBD1 or TRBD2 (6 bases each). The V and J ends lost 7 bases and 5 bases respectively, with 20 bases between them. This CDR3 contains 16 residues. The CDR3 nucleotides are TGTGCCAGCACCCTACGTGTGGGGGCGGGAACCGGGGAGCTGTTTTTT. Its protein product is CASTLRVGAGTGELFF.

This clonotype was recorded at least ten times. V gene TRBV5-1 combines with J gene TRBJ2-2; TRBD2 might be the D (5 bases). The CDR3 has 15 residues. The V gene's germline CDR1 is SGHRS and CDR2 YFSETQ. Trimming cost V 6 bases and J 1 base, with 13 bases left between them. CDR3 in DNA: TGCGCCAGCACCCGGGGTCAGATGAACACCGGGGAGCTGTTTTTT. It codes for CASTRGQMNTGELFF.

In its sample, this clonotype was seen many times. The genes are TRBV20-1 and TRBJ2-7; 11 nucleotides line up with TRBD2. CDR1 is DFQATT and CDR2 is SNEGSKA in the germline V gene (reference sequence). Trimming at V came to 3 bases and at J to 2 bases, leaving 15 bases not matched to a gene. The CDR3 has 18 residues. In DNA form, the CDR3 reads TGCAGTGCTAGGGGGAGTGGTGGGACTAGCGGAGCCCCCTACGAGCAGTACTTC. This sequence encodes CSARGSGGTSGAPYEQYF.

This clonotype has only a few counts. CDR3 sequence: CASTLGTGGGSGYTF. CDR3 bases: TGTGCCAGCACCCTCGGGACAGGGGGCGGGAGTGGCTACACCTTC. The J gene is TRBJ1-2, the V gene TRBV12-3 or TRBV12-4; TRBD1 matches 12 bases. With V trimmed by 7 bases and J by 7 bases, 10 bases remained unmatched. This CDR3 region has 15 residues.

Notes on this clonotype: Germline and junction disagree at one end, which may indicate a read error. The rearrangement links TRBV3-1 to TRBJ2-1; 7 bases align to TRBD1. The germline CDR1 and CDR2 sequences are LGHDT and YNNKEL (reference sequence). The CDR3 consists of 12 residues. CDR3 residues: CASSQEGAGVFF. The CDR3 bases are TGTGCCAGTAGCCAAGAGGGGGCCGGTGTTTTCTTC.

V and J are TRBV5-6 and TRBJ2-7; the match to TRBD1 covers 8 bases. This CDR3 region has 12 residues. V lost 5 bases to trimming and J lost 4 bases; unmatched junction nucleotides: 2. Germline-derived CDR1 and CDR2 are SGHDT and YYEEEE. The chain's CDR3 is CASRTGVYEQYF. The CDR3 region has the DNA TGTGCCAGCAGGACAGGGGTGTACGAGCAGTACTTC.

This clonotype was seen a few times. The rearrangement joins TRBV7-2 to TRBJ1-3; D gene unclear. Germline V lookup: CDR1 SGHTA, CDR2 FQGNSA. Trimming removed 1 base at V and 2 bases at J, with 6 bases between. The CDR3 has 14 amino acids. The chain's CDR3 is CASSLVGAGNTIYF. CDR3 nucleotides: TGTGCCAGCAGCTTAGTTGGGGCTGGAAACACCATATATTTT.

This clonotype was detected many times. V gene TRBV6-2 or TRBV6-3 combines with J gene TRBJ2-7; D unresolved. This CDR3 spans 13 amino acids. Looked up from germline, CDR1 is MNHEY and CDR2 is SVGEGT. V lost 6 bases to trimming and J lost 2 bases, with 11 bases between them. The CDR3 DNA is TGTGCCAGCAGACAATCGTTGGCCTACGAGCAGTACTTC. This sequence encodes CASRQSLAYEQYF.

This sequence joins TRBV18 and TRBJ2-3; 8 bases are shared with TRBD1. Trimming cost V 6 bases and J 6 bases; bases outside gene matches: 5. This CDR3 comprises 13 residues. Germline V gene sequence: CDR1 KGHSH, CDR2 LQKENI. CDR3 sequence (DNA): TGTGCCAGCTCGCTCCGGACAGGGGATACGCAGTATTTT. Its protein is CASSLRTGDTQYF.

There are a few counts of this clonotype. The chain has TRBV5-1 and TRBJ1-1; maybe TRBD1 (5 bases). CDR1 is SGHRS and CDR2 is YFSETQ in the germline V gene. This CDR3 has 15 residues. Trimming removed 3 bases at V and 1 base at J, with 13 bases between. CDR3 protein: CASSWSATGNTEAFF. In nucleotides, the CDR3 is TGCGCCAGCAGCTGGTCCGCAACAGGGAACACTGAAGCTTTCTTT.

CDR3 bases: TGTGCCAGCAGTACCGGAGGGGTGCAGAGGAACATTCAGTACTTC. It yields the protein CASSTGGVQRNIQYF. The chain couples TRBV6-2 or TRBV6-3 to TRBJ2-4; weak D call: TRBD2 (6 bases). V was trimmed by 5 bases and J by 7 bases, leaving 18 bases between them. The CDR3 spans 15 residues. CDR1 MNHEY and CDR2 SVGEGT come from the germline V gene.

The DNA for the CDR3 is TGTGCCTGGAGAGTAACAGGGATCTCCTACGAGCAGTACTTC. This encodes CAWRVTGISYEQYF. The chain links TRBV30 to TRBJ2-7; D possibly corresponds to TRBD1 (6 bases). This CDR3 spans 14 amino acids. In germline, CDR1 is GTSNPN, CDR2 SVGIG (reference sequence). Deletions cut 3 bases from V and 0 bases from J, with 12 bases between.

In its sample, this clonotype was seen a few times. The chain has TRBV28 and TRBJ2-7; D gene ambiguous. The germline V gene has CDR1 MDHEN and CDR2 SYDVKM. There are 15 residues in the CDR3. Trimming took 2 bases from V and 0 from J, leaving 11 bases between them. In DNA form, the CDR3 reads TGTGCCAGCAGTTTACGGCCCGGCAGCTCCTACGAGCAGTACTTC. It is translated as CASSLRPGSSYEQYF.

The gene calls are TRBV20-1 and TRBJ1-1, with D possibly matching TRBD1 (6 bases). The germline V gene has CDR1 DFQATT and CDR2 SNEGSKA (reference sequence). This CDR3 has 14 residues. The V end was cut by 6 bases, the J end by 3 bases, with 17 bases between. CDR3 sequence (DNA): TGCAGTGCGCACAGGGTGGGGTTGTACACTGAAGCTTTCTTT. It encodes CSAHRVGLYTEAFF.

This sequence joins TRBV15 and TRBJ2-1; D tentatively fits TRBD1 or TRBD2 (6 bases each). Germline lookup yields CDR1 LNHNV and CDR2 YYDKDF (reference sequence). V lost 1 base and J lost 7, with 29 bases in between. This CDR3 is 20 amino acids long. For the CDR3, the DNA is TGTGCCACCAGCAGAGGTGATAGGGGGGCAATGGCCCCCGGGGTAAATGAGCAGTTCTTC. Residues: CATSRGDRGAMAPGVNEQFF.

There are a few counts of this clonotype. The chain recombines TRBV12-3 or TRBV12-4 with TRBJ2-5; TRBD1 matches 7 bases. Germline trimming cut 5 bases from V and 0 bases from J; bases unmatched to any gene: 6. This CDR3 is 15 amino acids long. The CDR3 loop is CASSPGQNNQETQYF. Here the CDR3 DNA reads TGTGCCAGCAGTCCGGGACAGAATAACCAAGAGACCCAGTACTTC.

This clonotype appeared many times. The V gene is TRBV6-1, the J gene TRBJ1-2, with D unresolved. CDR1 and CDR2 from the germline V gene are MNHNS and SASEGT. CDR3 length: 14 residues. V was pared by 8 bases and J by 5 bases, with 18 bases between. CDR3 sequence (DNA): TGTGCCAGCTCCCGTCAGACTAAGTCGTATGGCTACACCTTC. This sequence encodes CASSRQTKSYGYTF.

J is TRBJ2-7 and V is TRBV13, with TRBD1 matching over 11 bases. The trim removed 4 bases at V and 7 bases at J, leaving 6 bases unmatched. Germline assignment: CDR1 PRHDT and CDR2 FYEKMQ (reference sequence). The CDR3 covers 14 residues. CDR3 DNA: TGTGCCAGCAGCTCGGACAGGGGGCTGGGTGAGCAGTACTTC. Its protein is CASSSDRGLGEQYF.

In its sample, this clonotype was seen a few times. The chain uses TRBV5-1 and TRBJ1-5; D might be TRBD1 (5 bases). V dropped 4 bases and J dropped 4 bases, with 15 bases sitting between them. The CDR3 spans 15 residues. Germline V gene data show CDR1 as SGHRS and CDR2 as YFSETQ. In DNA form, the CDR3 reads TGCGCCAGCAGCGAAAGCCTTGGGGGTAATCAGCCCCAGCATTTT. Residues: CASSESLGGNQPQHF.

Many counts were recorded for this clonotype. The J gene is TRBJ2-1, the V gene TRBV7-2, with TRBD1 as a possible D gene (5 bases). The CDR3 runs 15 residues. V was shortened by 4 bases and J by 5 bases, with 15 bases between the two germline ends. Germline CDR1 reads SGHTA; CDR2 reads FQGNSA. The CDR3 region is CASSSRVFNDNEQFF. CDR3 nucleotides: TGTGCCAGCAGCTCCAGGGTTTTCAACGACAATGAGCAGTTCTTC.

This clonotype was observed many times. The chain is built from TRBV6-2 or TRBV6-3 and TRBJ1-1; the D gene is possibly TRBD1 (6 bases). The CDR3 consists of 15 residues. Germline V gene data show CDR1 as MNHEY and CDR2 as SVGEGT. V dropped 5 bases and J dropped 5 bases, with 18 bases sitting between them. DNA for the CDR3: TGTGCCAGCAGTAAGGTGGGGGGCGCGAGAACTGAAGCTTTCTTT. Its protein product is CASSKVGGARTEAFF.

In this sample, this clonotype turned up a few times. The chain employs TRBV4-2 and TRBJ2-3; 9 bases are shared with TRBD2. CDR1 and CDR2 (germline): LGHNA, YNFKEQ. With V trimmed by 1 base and J by 12 bases, 17 bases remained unmatched. This CDR3 is 17 amino acids long. DNA of the CDR3: TGTGCCAGCAGCCAAGGGGCCAGCGGGGGGAGTTCAGATATTCAGTATTTT. Its translation is CASSQGASGGSSDIQYF.